The clone carrying this TCR beta chain has only one observation. This record comes from a study of cytomegalovirus exposure and HLA in healthy donors. Study overall: Around 86 million unique TCRs, all from HLA-typed donors, were included in an early release of the data.

V lost 5 bases, J lost 8 bases, and 18 bases lay in between. The CDR3 is 14 amino acids. Germline CDR1 and CDR2: SGHTA and FQGNSA. The study sampled nominally healthy donors, though unrecorded immune exposures were likely. The primer mix had 60 Vbeta and 13 Jbeta primers. In the original analysis: Among the unique TCR beta chains that a later analysis counted, about 81 million in all, roughly 11 million were shared. TCRdb's copy holds only in-frame clones and misses some; the assay was immunoSEQ multiplex PCR. V and J calls and clone size come straight from that table; D and trimming were deduced from the DNA. This sample has about 90,000 clones; approximately 90% occur once, and the top ten carry roughly 2.3%.

The sequence was obtained from a man between 18 and 35 years old in good health and CMV-seronegative. The sequenced sample consisted of PBMCs. V is TRBV7-2 and J is TRBJ1-2; tentative D call: TRBD1 (6 bases). Here the CDR3 reads CASSPQTGSEGYTF. CDR3 DNA: TGTGCCAGCAGCCCACAGACAGGCTCGGAAGGCTACACCTTC.